What follows are 2 T cell receptor beta chains derived from one specimen sequenced in a study of blood T cells in healthy people across ages. The use of a sample-barcoded 5' primer and a J-beta primer mix characterized a second PCR of roughly 7 to 11 cycles. Using its own MiXCR run on the 5' RACE reads, TCRdb lists one record per CDR3 protein. Among 1,300,000 or so distinct CDR3 sequences listed, 59% were seen once. Sequences were obtained from blood. These receptor sequences come from a young man in good health.

A few counts support this clonotype. The genes are TRBV15 and TRBJ2-5; D is possibly TRBD1 (5 bases). The end of the DNA aligns better with TRBJ2-7, so the J call may be wrong. CDR1 and CDR2 from the germline V gene are LNHNV and YYDKDF (reference sequence). The CDR3 is made up of 15 amino acids. The CDR3 DNA reads as TGTGCCACCAGCAGAGACAGGGAAGGGCCCTACGAGCAGTACTTC. The encoded protein is CATSRDREGPYEQYF.

The genes are TRBV29-1 and TRBJ2-3; D remains unclear. CDR1 is SQVTM, CDR2 ANQGSEA, per germline. Trimming left V 5 bases short and J 2 bases short, with 11 bases between. CDR3 length equals 13 residues. The DNA of the CDR3 is TGCAGCGTTCGGCGCCCGGTCACAGATACGCAGTATTTT. Its protein is CSVRRPVTDTQYF.